Reported below is one T cell receptor (beta chain). The data belong to a study of blood T cell repertoires in COVID-19. Study summary: Material from acute and convalescent COVID-19 was sourced from the United States, Italy and Spain. PBMCs, B-cell-depleted T cells, or T cells were the source of the cDNA or gDNA that made up the material.

The germline gives CDR1 SGHVS, CDR2 FQNEAQ. The J segment lost 0 bases and the V segment lost 1 base, leaving 2 bases of the junction unmatched. The CDR3 runs 16 residues. Original analysis: It was from reference gene primer amplification that nucleated cell counts were estimated. Some clones are missing from TCRdb's copy, which holds only in-frame ones; the method was immunoSEQ multiplex PCR. The V and J calls and clone size are taken from that table; D and trimming were inferred from the DNA. This table holds 150,000 or so clones, about nine tenths found once. This TCR was sampled from an elderly man with acute or convalescent COVID-19. This chain connects TRBV7-8 to TRBJ2-3, with 9 bases fitting TRBD2. Sequenced sample: peripheral blood. Here the CDR3 reads CASSLGLAGSTDTQYF. CDR3 bases: TGTGCCAGCAGCTTAGGGCTAGCGGGAAGCACAGATACGCAGTATTTT.